Each of the 19 T cell receptor beta chains below was sequenced from the same sample in a study of T cell clusters in autoimmune cytopenias. Tens of thousands of genome equivalents of blood DNA were amplified for TRB. One tube held mixed TRB-A and TRB-B primer pools for touch-down PCR. TCRdb re-called the multiplex PCR reads, yielding one record per CDR3 amino acid sequence without DNA. Its table records around 6,800 distinct CDR3 sequences. The same sample was also studied in work on T cell repertoires in aging, cancer and after chemotherapy.

The sequenced sample was peripheral blood. Receptors originate from a human donor in good health.

V gene TRBV24-1 combines with J gene TRBJ2-5. CDR1 and CDR2 from the germline V gene are KGHDR and SFDVKD. This CDR3 contains 12 residues. CDR3 sequence: CATSDLAETQYF.

By frequency, this clonotype registers medium-sized. This chain connects TRBV27 to TRBJ1-6; the TCRdb call, TRBD1, lacks DNA for checking. The CDR3 sequence is 14 residues long. Per the germline V gene, CDR1 is MNHEY and CDR2 is SMNVEV (reference sequence). The CDR3 spells CASSSGQQGSPLHF.

The chain carries TRBV6-4 and TRBJ2-2; TCRdb gives TRBD1 as the D gene, but with no DNA this cannot be confirmed. The CDR3 runs to 13 residues. Germline V lookup: CDR1 MRHNA, CDR2 SNTAGT. CDR3 sequence reads: CASMRQNTGELFF.

V gene TRBV10-3 combines with J gene TRBJ1-5; TCRdb lists TRBD1, though no DNA is available to test this call. The CDR3 is 15 residues long. Germline CDR1 reads ENHRY; CDR2 reads SYGVKD. The CDR3: CAISKGGDSNQPQHF.

Its frequency marks this clonotype as medium-sized. The V and J genes are TRBV27 and TRBJ1-6; TCRdb names TRBD1, which stays unverified in the absence of DNA. The CDR3 is 14 residues long. From germline, CDR1 is MNHEY and CDR2 SMNVEV (reference sequence). CDR3 sequence reads: CASSLGGTLAPLHF.

The chain joins TRBV20-1 to TRBJ2-2; the TCRdb D gene call, TRBD1, has no DNA to confirm it. The CDR3 extends over 13 amino acids. Germline V gene lookup returns CDR1 DFQATT and CDR2 SNEGSKA (reference sequence). CDR3 sequence: CSARGARIGELFF.

The rearrangement joins TRBV18 to TRBJ2-5; the D call of TRBD1 rests on TCRdb alone, since no DNA is present to check it. Germline loops: CDR1 KGHSH, CDR2 LQKENI. The CDR3 contains 17 residues. The CDR3 protein is CASSPPVGQGFSETQYF.

This clonotype shows up as medium-sized by frequency. The chain carries TRBV13 and TRBJ2-3. The CDR3 is 16 residues long. Per the germline V gene, CDR1 is PRHDT and CDR2 is FYEKMQ (reference sequence). The CDR3 here is CASSLRTGAGTDTQYF.

This chain connects TRBV6-5 to TRBJ2-3; there is no DNA to check the TCRdb D call of TRBD2. This CDR3 is built from 14 residues. Per the germline V gene, CDR1 is MNHEY and CDR2 is SVGAGI. CDR3 region: CASSYLAGANTQYF.

The V call is TRBV27, the J call TRBJ1-2; TCRdb returns TRBD1, unconfirmable since there is no DNA. The CDR3 is 16 residues long. CDR1 MNHEY and CDR2 SMNVEV come from the germline V gene (reference sequence). The CDR3 sequence is CASSLSRRGTDYGYTF.

Its frequency marks this clonotype as medium-sized. The gene calls are TRBV27 and TRBJ2-2; TCRdb lists TRBD1, though no DNA is available to test this call. The CDR3 is 12 residues long. The V gene's germline CDR1 is MNHEY and CDR2 SMNVEV (reference sequence). CDR3 in amino acids: CATRQGTGELFF.

In terms of frequency, this clonotype is medium-sized (0.01 to 0.1%). The chain has TRBV19 and TRBJ1-2. Germline V gene lookup returns CDR1 LNHDA and CDR2 SQIVND (reference sequence). This CDR3 has 11 residues. CDR3: CASASGGGYTF.

The rearrangement joins TRBV6-2 or TRBV6-3 to TRBJ1-2; TCRdb's assignment of TRBD1 cannot be checked, as there is no DNA. CDR1 and CDR2 from the germline V gene are MNHEY and SVGEGT. The CDR3 is 22 residues long. CDR3 loop: CASSPQGGGTVQGVPWGYGYTF.

Judged by frequency, this clonotype is medium-sized. This rearrangement joins TRBV13 to TRBJ2-3; TCRdb picks TRBD1, but there is no DNA to check that call. The CDR3 is 19 residues long. Germline CDR1 is PRHDT and CDR2 is FYEKMQ (reference sequence). The CDR3 here is CASSTRDRVIWYGTDTQYF.

Its frequency marks this clonotype as medium-sized (0.01 to 0.1%). The chain combines TRBV6-5 with TRBJ2-3. This CDR3 contains 11 residues. CDR1 is MNHEY and CDR2 is SVGAGI in the germline V gene. The CDR3 loop is CASSYGDTQYF.

This chain links TRBV27 with TRBJ1-1. Looked up from germline, CDR1 is MNHEY and CDR2 is SMNVEV (reference sequence). This CDR3 comprises 14 residues. The CDR3 sequence: CASSPAVLNTEAFF.

The rearrangement uses TRBV6-5 and TRBJ2-1; TCRdb gives TRBD1 as the D gene, but with no DNA this cannot be confirmed. Looked up from germline, CDR1 is MNHEY and CDR2 is SVGAGI. The CDR3 covers 15 residues. The CDR3 reads CASSYSSGGGNEQFF.

This chain joins TRBV20-1 and TRBJ1-1. This CDR3 has 12 amino acids. The germline V gene encodes CDR1 DFQATT and CDR2 SNEGSKA (reference sequence). The CDR3 region is CSASTFYTEAFF.

The chain has TRBV30 and TRBJ2-5; TCRdb picks TRBD2, but there is no DNA to check that call. CDR1 and CDR2 (germline): GTSNPN, SVGIG (reference sequence). The CDR3 has 17 amino acids. CDR3 sequence reads: CAWSPLAGGPYQETQYF.